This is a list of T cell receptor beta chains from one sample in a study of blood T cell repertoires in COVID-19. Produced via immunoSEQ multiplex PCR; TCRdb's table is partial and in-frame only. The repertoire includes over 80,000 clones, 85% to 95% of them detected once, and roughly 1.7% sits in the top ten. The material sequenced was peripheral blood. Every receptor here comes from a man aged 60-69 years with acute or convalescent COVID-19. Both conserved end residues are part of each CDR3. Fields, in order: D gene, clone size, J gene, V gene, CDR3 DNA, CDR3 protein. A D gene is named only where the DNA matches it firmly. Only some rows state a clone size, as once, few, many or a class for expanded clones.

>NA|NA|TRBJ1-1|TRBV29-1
TGCAGCCCCCTTGGGGGGGACGCGACTGAAGCTTTCTTT
CSPLGGDATEAFF
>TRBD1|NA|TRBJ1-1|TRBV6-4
TGTGCCAGCAGGAGGGACAGAATGAACACTGAAGCTTTCTTT
CASRRDRMNTEAFF
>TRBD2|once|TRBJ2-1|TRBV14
TGTGCCAGCAGCCAGGGACTAGCGGCCAATGAGCAGTTCTTC
CASSQGLAANEQFF
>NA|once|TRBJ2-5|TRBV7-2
TGTGCCAGCAGCTCATCTAGCGCGGGGCAAGAGACCCAGTACTTC
CASSSSSAGQETQYF
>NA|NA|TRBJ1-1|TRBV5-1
TGCGCCAGCAGCACCTCAGGGGACCAAAGCAGGGCTTTCTTT
CASSTSGDQSRAFF
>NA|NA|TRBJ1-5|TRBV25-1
TGTGCCAGCAGGGCCTCAGGGGATAGCAATCAGCCCCAGCATTTT
CASRASGDSNQPQHF
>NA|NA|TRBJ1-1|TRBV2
TGTGCCAGCAGCGTCACTGAAGCTTTCTTT
CASSVTEAFF
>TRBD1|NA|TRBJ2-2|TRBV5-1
TGCGCCAGCAGCTTGGGACAGGGCGGGCTGAACGGGGAGCTGTTTTTT
CASSLGQGGLNGELFF
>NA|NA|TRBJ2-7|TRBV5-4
TGTGCCAGCAGCTTGGGGACTAACTCCTACGAGCAGTACTTC
CASSLGTNSYEQYF
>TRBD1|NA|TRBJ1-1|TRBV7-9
TGTGCCAGCAGCACGACAGGGAAATCGGCTGAAGCTTTCTTT
CASSTTGKSAEAFF
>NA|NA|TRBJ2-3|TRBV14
TGTGCCAGCAGCTGGGGCAGTAGGACAGATACGCAGTATTTT
CASSWGSRTDTQYF
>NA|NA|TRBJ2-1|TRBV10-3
TGTGCCATCGGTACTGGGAGATTAAGCTCCTACAATGAGCAGTTCTTC
CAIGTGRLSSYNEQFF
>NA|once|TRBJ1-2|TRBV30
TGTGCCTGGAGGGGACAAGGAGGCCCTTTTTATGGCTACACCTTC
CAWRGQGGPFYGYTF
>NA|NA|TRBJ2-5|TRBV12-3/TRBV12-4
TGTGCCAGCAGCCGCGGACAGCAAGAGACCCAGTACTTC
CASSRGQQETQYF
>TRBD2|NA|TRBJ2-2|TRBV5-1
TGCGCCAGCAGCTTGGGCCTAGCGGGTTCCACCGGGGAGCTGTTTTTT
CASSLGLAGSTGELFF
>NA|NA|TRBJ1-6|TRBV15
TGTGCCACTGGACAGTTTTATAATTCACCCCTCCACTTT
CATGQFYNSPLHF
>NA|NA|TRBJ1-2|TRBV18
TGTGCCAGCTCACCAGGAGGCAGCGGCTATGGCTACACCTTC
CASSPGGSGYGYTF
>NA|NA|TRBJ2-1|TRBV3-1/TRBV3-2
TGTGCCAGCAGGGCTTCGGGGTACAATGAGCAGTTCTTC
CASRASGYNEQFF
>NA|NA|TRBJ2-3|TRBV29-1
TGCAGCGTTGTGGGGCAGTACACAGATACGCAGTATTTT
CSVVGQYTDTQYF
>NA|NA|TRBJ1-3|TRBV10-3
TGTGCGTCCTCCTCTGGAAACACCATATATTTT
CASSSGNTIYF
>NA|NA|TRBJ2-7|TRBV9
TGTGCCAGCAGCCCCATTCGGGGCGAGCAGTACTTC
CASSPIRGEQYF
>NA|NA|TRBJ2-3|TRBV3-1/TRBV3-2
TGTGCCAGCAGCCAAGTACGCGGGGATACGCAGTATTTT
CASSQVRGDTQYF
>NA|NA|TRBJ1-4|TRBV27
TGTGCCAGCAAGGGGCGGGGCTATTTAAACACCGAAAAACTGTTTTTT
CASKGRGYLNTEKLFF
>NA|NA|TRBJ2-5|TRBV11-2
TGTGCCAGCAGCTTAGATCCAGGGGTCCAAGAGACCCAGTACTTC
CASSLDPGVQETQYF
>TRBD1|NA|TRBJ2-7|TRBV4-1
TGCGCCAGCAGCCCAAATGAGGCAGGGGGCTTTACGTCCTACGAGCAGTACTTC
CASSPNEAGGFTSYEQYF
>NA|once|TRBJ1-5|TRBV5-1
TGCGCCAGCAGACCAGACATCGGAGGTAGCAATCAGCCCCAGCATTTT
CASRPDIGGSNQPQHF
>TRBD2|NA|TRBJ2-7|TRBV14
TGTGCCAGCAGCCAAGAGCCACTAGCGGGAGTTTTTCCACCGGCCGAGCAGTACTTC
CASSQEPLAGVFPPAEQYF
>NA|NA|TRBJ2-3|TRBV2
TGTGCCAGCAGTTCGACCTCCGGGACACGCACAGATACGCAGTATTTT
CASSSTSGTRTDTQYF
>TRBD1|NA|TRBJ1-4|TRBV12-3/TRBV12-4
TGTGCCAGCAGGGGACAGGGAATGGAAAAACTGTTTTTT
CASRGQGMEKLFF
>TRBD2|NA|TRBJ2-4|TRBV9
TGTGCCAGCAGCGTAGAGGCGGGAGGAGCCAAAAACATTCAGTACTTC
CASSVEAGGAKNIQYF
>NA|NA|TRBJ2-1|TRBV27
TGTGCCAGCAGGTTGACTAGTGGGGCTGAGCAGTTCTTC
CASRLTSGAEQFF
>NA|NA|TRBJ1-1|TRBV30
TGTGCCTGGAGTATCGGGGAGGACACTGAAGCTTTCTTT
CAWSIGEDTEAFF
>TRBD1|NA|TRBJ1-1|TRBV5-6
TGTGCCAGCAGCTTCCAGGGGGCAACTGAAGCTTTCTTT
CASSFQGATEAFF
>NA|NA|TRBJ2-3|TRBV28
TGTGCCAGCAGTCCCCCTAGCGTCAGTACGCAGTATTTT
CASSPPSVSTQYF
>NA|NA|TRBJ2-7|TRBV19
TGTGCCAGTAGTCCCAACAGGGTAGGCGAGCAGTACTTC
CASSPNRVGEQYF
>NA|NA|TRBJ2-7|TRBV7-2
TGTGCCAGCAGCTTAGGGACAGAATACGAGCAGTACTTC
CASSLGTEYEQYF
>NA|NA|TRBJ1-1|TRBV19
TGTGCCAGTGGTCTTCAGGGTTATGGATCGAACACTGAAGCTTTCTTT
CASGLQGYGSNTEAFF
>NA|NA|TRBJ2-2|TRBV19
TGTGCCAGTAGTATAGTGGTGGGGGGCACCGGGGAGCTGTTTTTT
CASSIVVGGTGELFF
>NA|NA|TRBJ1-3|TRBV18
TGTGCCAGCTCACCCCATCCGTCGGGCTCTGGAAACACCATATATTTT
CASSPHPSGSGNTIYF
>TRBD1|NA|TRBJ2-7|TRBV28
TGTGCCAGCAGTTCTGACAGGGCATATAGCGACGAGCAGTACTTC
CASSSDRAYSDEQYF
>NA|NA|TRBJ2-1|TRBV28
TGTGCCTCACCACCGGGCCGGGACTCCCTATACAATGAGCAGTTCTTC
CASPPGRDSLYNEQFF
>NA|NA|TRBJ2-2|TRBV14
TGTGCCAGCAGCCCCCGCCCCCCGCGGAGTTACACCGGGGAGCTGTTTTTT
CASSPRPPRSYTGELFF
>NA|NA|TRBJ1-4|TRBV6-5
TGTGCCAGCAGTCCAAGGGGAGGGTGGGAAAAACTGTTTTTT
CASSPRGGWEKLFF
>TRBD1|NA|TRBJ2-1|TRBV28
TGTGCCAGCAGTTTAGGGACAGGGGACTACAATGAGCAGTTCTTC
CASSLGTGDYNEQFF
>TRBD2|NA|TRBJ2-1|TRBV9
TGTGCCAGCAGCGCAGGACTAGCGGGAGTGGCGTTCTTC
CASSAGLAGVAFF
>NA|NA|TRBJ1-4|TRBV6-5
TGTGCCAGCAGTTTTGACAGCCGTGGGGAAAAACTGTTTTTT
CASSFDSRGEKLFF
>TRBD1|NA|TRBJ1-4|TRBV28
TGTGCCAGCAGTCCCCATAGGGGGCAGAATGAAAAACTGTTTTTT
CASSPHRGQNEKLFF
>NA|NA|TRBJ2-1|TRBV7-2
TGTGCCAGCAGCTTAGGAGGGCCCAGACACGGCGAGCAGTTCTTC
CASSLGGPRHGEQFF
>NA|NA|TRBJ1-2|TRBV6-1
TGTGCCAGCAGTGAAGTTCGGGGTATGGGCTACACCTTC
CASSEVRGMGYTF
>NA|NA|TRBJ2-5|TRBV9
TGTGCCAGCAGCGTAGAGCCAGGGGAAGAGACCCAGTACTTC
CASSVEPGEETQYF
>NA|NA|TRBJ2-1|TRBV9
TGTGCCAGCAGCCACGGACAGTTTACGAATGAGCAGTTCTTC
CASSHGQFTNEQFF
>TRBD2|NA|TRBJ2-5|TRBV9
TGTGCCAGCAGCTTAACGACTAGCGGGAGGGGACAAGAGACCCAGTACTTC
CASSLTTSGRGQETQYF
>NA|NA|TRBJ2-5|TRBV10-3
TGTGCCATCAGTGAGTCGCTAGTCAGCAGTCTAAAGACCCAGTACTTC
CAISESLVSSLKTQYF